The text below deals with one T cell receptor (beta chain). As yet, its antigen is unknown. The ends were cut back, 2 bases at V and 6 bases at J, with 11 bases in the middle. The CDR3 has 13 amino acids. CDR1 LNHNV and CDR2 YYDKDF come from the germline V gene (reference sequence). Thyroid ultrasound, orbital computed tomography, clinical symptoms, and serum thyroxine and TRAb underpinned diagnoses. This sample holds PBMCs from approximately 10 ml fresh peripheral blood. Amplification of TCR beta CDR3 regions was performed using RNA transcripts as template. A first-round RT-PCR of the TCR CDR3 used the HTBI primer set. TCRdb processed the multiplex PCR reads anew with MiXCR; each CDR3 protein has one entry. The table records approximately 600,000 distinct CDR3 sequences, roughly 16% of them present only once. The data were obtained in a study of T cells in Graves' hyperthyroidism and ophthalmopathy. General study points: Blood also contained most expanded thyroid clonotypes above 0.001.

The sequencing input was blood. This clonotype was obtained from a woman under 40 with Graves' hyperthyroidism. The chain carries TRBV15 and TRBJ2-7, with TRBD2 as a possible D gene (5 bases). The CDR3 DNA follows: TGTGCCACCAGCAGATCCCCTAGCTGCGAGCAGTACTTC. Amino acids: CATSRSPSCEQYF.